Sequencing of this T cell receptor (beta chain) was carried out in a study of T cell responses to AZD1222 COVID-19 vaccine. Broader study findings: Donors in the cohort were predominantly white British and more often female, and clonal diversity was possibly underestimated.

Details on this clone: The antigen remains unidentified.

The length of the CDR3 is 14 residues. Trimming cost V 4 bases and J 7 bases, with 16 bases left between them. Germline loops: CDR1 LGHNA, CDR2 YNFKEQ. The table came from immunoSEQ multiplex PCR; TCRdb's copy has only in-frame clones and leaves some out. The sample includes around 180,000 clones, around 87% of them seen just once. The V gene is TRBV4-2, the J gene TRBJ1-1; a possible D gene is TRBD1 (6 bases). The source of this sequence is an adult in good health. Material: peripheral blood, obtained on day 0 of MenACWY control vaccination. As DNA, the CDR3 is TGTGCCAGCAGCCCGGACAGTTCCTCTCGTGAAGCTTTCTTT. This codes for CASSPDSSSREAFF.